The next 17 T cell receptor beta chains were all read from a single sample in a study of T-cell reconstitution after alpha-beta-depleted transplantation in children. A TCRbeta library incorporating unique molecular identifiers was prepared. MiXCR, applied by TCRdb to the PCR reads, yields one record per CDR3 protein. Of over 70,000 distinct CDR3 sequences detected, 6.5% to 8.5% appear once; the ten largest clones hold over 6%. The starting material was PBMCs from the stem cell graft donor, obtained from the stem cell graft. All receptors come from a human donor who donated a stem cell graft to a child with congenital amegakaryocytic thrombocytopenia.

This clonotype occurred many times. The chain couples TRBV5-1 to TRBJ2-3; D uncertain. V lost 2 bases and J lost 2, with 12 bases in between. The germline V gene has CDR1 SGHRS and CDR2 YFSETQ. CDR3 size: 15 residues. The CDR3 sequence: CASSLAGDNTDTQYF. CDR3 in DNA: TGCGCCAGCAGCTTAGCAGGTGATAACACAGATACGCAGTATTTT. The full variable domain, in which reference TRBV5-1 and TRBJ2-3 provide the parts outside the CDR3, is KAGVTQTPRYLIKTRGQQVTLSCSPISGHRSVSWYQQTPGQGLQFLFEYFSETQRNKGNFPGRFSGRQFSNSRSEMNVSTLELGDSALYLCASSLAGDNTDTQYFGPGTRLTVL.

In its sample, this clonotype was seen many times. The chain has TRBV5-1 and TRBJ2-7; either TRBD1 or TRBD2 may supply D (5 bases each). The germline CDR1 and CDR2 sequences are SGHRS and YFSETQ. Trimming stripped 4 bases from V and 13 bases from J, with 18 bases between. This CDR3 is built from 12 residues. The CDR3 protein is CASSRDGLAEYF. The CDR3 DNA reads as TGCGCCAGCAGCCGGGACGGATTGGCGGAATACTTC.

This clonotype was recorded at least ten times. The chain joins TRBV5-1 to TRBJ2-3; 9 bases are shared with TRBD2. Unmatched junction bases numbered 10, after V lost 4 bases and J lost 4 bases. The CDR3 is made up of 16 amino acids. Per germline, CDR1 SGHRS and CDR2 YFSETQ. Here the CDR3 reads CASSAQSGGRSDTQYF. DNA of the CDR3: TGCGCCAGCAGCGCCCAGAGCGGGGGGAGGTCAGATACGCAGTATTTT. Filled out from reference TRBV5-1 and TRBJ2-3, the complete variable domain reads KAGVTQTPRYLIKTRGQQVTLSCSPISGHRSVSWYQQTPGQGLQFLFEYFSETQRNKGNFPGRFSGRQFSNSRSEMNVSTLELGDSALYLCASSAQSGGRSDTQYFGPGTRLTVL.

This clonotype was seen at least ten times. This chain joins TRBV5-1 and TRBJ1-3; 8 bases agree with TRBD1. The CDR3 totals 16 residues. Trimming cost V 5 bases and J 2 bases; bases outside gene matches: 9. From germline, CDR1 is SGHRS and CDR2 YFSETQ. The DNA of the CDR3 is TGCGCCAGCAGGGTACTCCCAGGGGGCACTGGAAACACCATATATTTT. It codes for CASRVLPGGTGNTIYF.

This clonotype was observed at least ten times. This chain joins TRBV20-1 and TRBJ1-2; 8 positions match TRBD1. Germline assignment: CDR1 DFQATT and CDR2 SNEGSKA (reference sequence). With V trimmed by 0 bases and J by 6 bases, 9 bases remained unmatched. The CDR3 extends over 15 amino acids. CDR3 sequence: CSARDLGQGTHGYTF. For the CDR3, the DNA is TGCAGTGCTAGAGACCTAGGACAGGGAACCCATGGCTACACCTTC.

The chain uses TRBV7-8 and TRBJ1-6; D might be TRBD1 (5 bases). CDR3 size: 19 residues. In germline, CDR1 is SGHVS, CDR2 FQNEAQ. Trimming took 1 base from V and 4 from J, leaving 20 bases between them. The CDR3 region has the DNA TGTGCCAGCAGCTTAGTTAGGGGCGCCCCCGAAAAATATAATTCACCCCTCCACTTT. Translated, it gives CASSLVRGAPEKYNSPLHF.

This clonotype was seen repeatedly, ten times or more. The gene calls are TRBV5-1 and TRBJ1-1; D might be TRBD1 (5 bases). The V gene lost 5 bases and the J gene lost 6 bases, with 20 bases spanning the gap. Germline V gene data show CDR1 as SGHRS and CDR2 as YFSETQ. This CDR3 contains 15 residues. CDR3 sequence reads: CASRQMGGLHAEAFF. In DNA, the CDR3 is TGCGCCAGCAGACAGATGGGGGGTCTGCACGCTGAAGCTTTCTTT. The whole variable domain, filled in from reference TRBV5-1 and TRBJ1-1, reads KAGVTQTPRYLIKTRGQQVTLSCSPISGHRSVSWYQQTPGQGLQFLFEYFSETQRNKGNFPGRFSGRQFSNSRSEMNVSTLELGDSALYLCASRQMGGLHAEAFFGQGTRLTVV.

The rearrangement uses TRBV9 and TRBJ1-2, with 9 bases lining up with TRBD1. Losses at the gene ends were 3 bases for V and 3 bases for J; bases not matched to a gene: 6. Germline-derived CDR1 and CDR2 are SGDLS and YYNGEE. The CDR3 has 15 residues. CDR3 residues: CASSGQGQGYYGYTF. The DNA for the CDR3 is TGTGCCAGCAGCGGCCAGGGACAGGGTTACTATGGCTACACCTTC.

This clonotype appeared many times. The chain is built from TRBV5-1 and TRBJ1-1; no definite D call. The germline gives CDR1 SGHRS, CDR2 YFSETQ. Trimming cost V 5 bases and J 3 bases, with 11 bases left between them. The CDR3 totals 13 residues. The CDR3 region is CASSQNGYTEAFF. DNA for the CDR3: TGCGCCAGCAGTCAAAACGGGTACACTGAAGCTTTCTTT.

This clonotype was recorded many times. The chain carries TRBV6-5 and TRBJ2-3, with a possible D match to TRBD1 (5 bases). V lost 3 bases and J lost 2, with 6 bases in between. This CDR3 region has 13 residues. The germline gives CDR1 MNHEY, CDR2 SVGAGI. CDR3 nucleotides: TGTGCCAGCAGTTATGGACACACAGATACGCAGTATTTT. It translates to CASSYGHTDTQYF.

This chain links TRBV28 with TRBJ2-7; 7 positions match TRBD2. Trimming at V came to 6 bases and at J to 5 bases, leaving 4 bases not matched to a gene. Germline V gene sequence: CDR1 MDHEN, CDR2 SYDVKM. This CDR3 has 12 amino acids. The CDR3 loop reads CASRGGIHEQYF. The CDR3 region has the DNA TGTGCCAGCAGGGGGGGGATCCACGAGCAGTACTTC.

There are many counts of this clonotype. The gene calls are TRBV24-1 and TRBJ2-3; 10 positions agree with TRBD2. Trimming took 4 bases from V and 2 from J; bases not matched to a gene: 5. CDR1 and CDR2 (germline): KGHDR, SFDVKD. The CDR3 has 16 residues. The CDR3, as DNA: TGTGCCACCAGTGACCCTAGCGGGGGAGACACAGATACGCAGTATTTT. Protein sequence: CATSDPSGGDTDTQYF.

CDR3 in DNA: TGTGCCAGTAGTATGACGGGGGCAAGGTCACCCCTCCACTTT. It specifies CASSMTGARSPLHF. J is TRBJ1-6 and V is TRBV19; TRBD1 might be the D (6 bases). The V gene's germline CDR1 is LNHDA and CDR2 SQIVND (reference sequence). V dropped 3 bases and J dropped 10 bases, with 13 bases sitting between them. This CDR3 comprises 14 residues.

This clonotype was seen ten or more times. The rearrangement uses TRBV12-3 or TRBV12-4 and TRBJ2-3; a weak D match, TRBD1 (6 bases). The CDR3 is 14 residues long. The V gene lost 3 bases and the J gene lost 3 bases, with 10 bases spanning the gap. CDR3 sequence: CASSFVGATDTQYF. The CDR3 DNA sequence: TGTGCCAGCAGTTTTGTGGGGGCTACAGATACGCAGTATTTT.

Concerning this clonotype: One end of the junction does not line up with germline, which may come from a read error. This sequence joins TRBV5-1 and TRBJ2-3; TRBD2 aligns across 9 bases. Germline V gene data show CDR1 as SGHRS and CDR2 as YFSETQ. The CDR3 contains 17 residues. The CDR3 sequence: CASRTGTSRSRTDTQYF. CDR3 nucleotides: TGCGCCAGCAGAACCGGGACTAGCCGGTCTCGAACAGATACGCAGTATTTC. The full variable domain, its missing parts supplied by reference TRBV5-1 and TRBJ2-3, is KAGVTQTPRYLIKTRGQQVTLSCSPISGHRSVSWYQQTPGQGLQFLFEYFSETQRNKGNFPGRFSGRQFSNSRSEMNVSTLELGDSALYLCASRTGTSRSRTDTQYFGPGTRLTVL.

In this sample, this clonotype turned up many times. The chain employs TRBV14 and TRBJ2-1; D uncertain. In germline, CDR1 is SGHDN, CDR2 FVKESK. There are 14 residues in the CDR3. The ends were cut back, 1 base at V and 2 bases at J, with 6 bases in the middle. CDR3 in DNA: TGTGCCAGCAGCCAAGTTCGGGCCTACAATGAGCAGTTCTTC. This gives the protein CASSQVRAYNEQFF.

Many counts were recorded for this clonotype. This chain joins TRBV18 and TRBJ2-7, with D tentatively TRBD2 (5 bases). The CDR3 covers 13 residues. The germline V gene has CDR1 KGHSH and CDR2 LQKENI. The V and J ends lost 6 bases and 6 bases respectively, with 15 bases between them. This CDR3 reads CASSPPLAPEQYF. DNA for the CDR3: TGTGCCAGCTCCCCCCCGCTAGCCCCCGAGCAGTACTTC.